This TCR beta chain appears in the sequencing data of a study of identical twins. TCRdb analysed the 5' RACE reads with MiXCR anew, one entry per CDR3 protein. The sample shows over 250,000 distinct CDR3 sequences, more than 8% of them seen only once. Note on this clonotype: Its antigen remains unknown.

The CDR3 has 13 residues. V gave up 4 bases and J gave up 6 bases, with 13 bases separating them. Germline lookup yields CDR1 LNHNV and CDR2 YYDKDF (reference sequence). Study-wide results and caveats: With monozygotic twins, out-of-frame TCR alpha sharing exceeded what models estimated. Reduced insertions were recorded for abundant cord blood beta clonotypes, with no such pattern in memory repertoires. Twin pairs had excess sharing that was weaker in beta out-of-frame sequences.

The same sample was also used in a study of yellow fever vaccine responses in identical twins.

The sample taken for sequencing was CD8+ T cells sorted from blood. The genes are TRBV15 and TRBJ2-7; D is perhaps TRBD1 (5 bases). This sequence originates from a woman in her late teens or twenties in good health. CDR3 amino acids: CATSNRQGIEQYF. The CDR3 DNA sequence: TGTGCCACCAGCAACAGGCAGGGTATCGAGCAGTACTTC.